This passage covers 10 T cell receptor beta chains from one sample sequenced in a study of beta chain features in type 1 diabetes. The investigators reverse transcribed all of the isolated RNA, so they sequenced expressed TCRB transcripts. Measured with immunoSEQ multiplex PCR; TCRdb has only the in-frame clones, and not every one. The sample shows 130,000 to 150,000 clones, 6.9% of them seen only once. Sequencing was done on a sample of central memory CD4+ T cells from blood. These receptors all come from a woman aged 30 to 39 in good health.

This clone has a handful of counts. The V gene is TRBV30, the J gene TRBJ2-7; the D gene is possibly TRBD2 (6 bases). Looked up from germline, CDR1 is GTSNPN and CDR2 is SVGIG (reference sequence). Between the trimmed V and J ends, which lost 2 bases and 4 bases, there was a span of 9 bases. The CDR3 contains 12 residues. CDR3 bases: TGTGCCTGGAGTTTTGGGAGGTACGAGCAGTACTTC. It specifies CAWSFGRYEQYF.

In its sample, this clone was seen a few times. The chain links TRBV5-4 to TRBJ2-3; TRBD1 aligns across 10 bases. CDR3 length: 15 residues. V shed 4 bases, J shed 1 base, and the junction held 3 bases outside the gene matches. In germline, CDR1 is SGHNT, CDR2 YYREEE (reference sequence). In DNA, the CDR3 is TGTGCCAGCAGCCCCGGGACAGGGGGCACAGATACGCAGTATTTT. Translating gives CASSPGTGGTDTQYF. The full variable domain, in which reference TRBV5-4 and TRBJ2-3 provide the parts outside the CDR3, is ETGVTQSPTHLIKTRGQQVTLRCSSQSGHNTVSWYQQALGQGPQFIFQYYREEENGRGNFPPRFSGLQFPNYSSELNVNALELDDSALYLCASSPGTGGTDTQYFGPGTRLTVL.

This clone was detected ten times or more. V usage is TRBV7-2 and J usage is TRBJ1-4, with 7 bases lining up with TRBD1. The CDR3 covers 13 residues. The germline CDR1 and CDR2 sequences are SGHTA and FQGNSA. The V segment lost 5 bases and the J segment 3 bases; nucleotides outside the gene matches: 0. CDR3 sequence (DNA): TGTGCCAGCAGCCAGGGGGCTAATGAAAAACTGTTTTTT. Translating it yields CASSQGANEKLFF.

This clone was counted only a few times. The CDR3 sequence: CASSLTEAGLSTDTQYF. The CDR3 DNA reads as TGTGCCAGCAGCTTGACCGAAGCGGGACTTAGCACAGATACGCAGTATTTT. The rearrangement links TRBV5-4 to TRBJ2-3; 7 bases fit TRBD2. The germline CDR1 and CDR2 sequences are SGHNT and YYREEE (reference sequence). CDR3 length equals 17 residues. The ends lost 1 base at V and 0 bases at J; junction bases unmatched: 8.

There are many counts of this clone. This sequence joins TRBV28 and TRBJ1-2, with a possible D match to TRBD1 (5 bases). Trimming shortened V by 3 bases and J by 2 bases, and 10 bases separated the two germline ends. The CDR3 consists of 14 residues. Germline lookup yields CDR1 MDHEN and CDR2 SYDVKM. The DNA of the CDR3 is TGTGCCAGCAGTTTTGGGGGGGGGAACTATGGCTACACCTTC. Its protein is CASSFGGGNYGYTF.

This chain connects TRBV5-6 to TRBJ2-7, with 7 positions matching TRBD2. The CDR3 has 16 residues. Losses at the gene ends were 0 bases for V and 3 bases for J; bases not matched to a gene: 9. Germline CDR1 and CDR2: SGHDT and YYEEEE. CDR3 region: CASSLGGGGDHYEQYF. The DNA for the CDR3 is TGTGCCAGCAGCTTGGGTGGGGGGGGTGACCACTACGAGCAGTACTTC.

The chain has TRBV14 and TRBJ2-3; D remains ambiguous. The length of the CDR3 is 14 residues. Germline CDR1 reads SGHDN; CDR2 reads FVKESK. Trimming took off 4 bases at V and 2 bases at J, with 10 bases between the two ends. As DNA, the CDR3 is TGTGCCAGCAGCCCTCAGGTCGTCACAGATACGCAGTATTTT. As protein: CASSPQVVTDTQYF.

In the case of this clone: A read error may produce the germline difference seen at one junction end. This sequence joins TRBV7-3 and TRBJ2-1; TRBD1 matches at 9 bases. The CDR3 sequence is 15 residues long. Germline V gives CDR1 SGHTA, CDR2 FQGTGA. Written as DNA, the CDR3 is TGTGCCAGCAGCCTAACAGGGGGCGTCTACAATGAGCAGTTCTTC. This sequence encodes CASSLTGGVYNEQFF. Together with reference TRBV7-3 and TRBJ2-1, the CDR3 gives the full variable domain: GAGVSQTPSNKVTEKGKYVELRCDPISGHTALYWYRQSLGQGPEFLIYFQGTGAADDSGLPNDRFFAVRPEGSVSTLKIQRTERGDSAVYLCASSLTGGVYNEQFFGPGTRLTVL.

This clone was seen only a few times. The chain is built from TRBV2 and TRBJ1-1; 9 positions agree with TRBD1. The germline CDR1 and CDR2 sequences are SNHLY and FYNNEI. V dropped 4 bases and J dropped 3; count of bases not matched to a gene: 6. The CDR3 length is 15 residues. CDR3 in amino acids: CASSGRTGVDTEAFF. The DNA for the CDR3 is TGTGCCAGCAGTGGGAGGACAGGGGTGGACACTGAAGCTTTCTTT.

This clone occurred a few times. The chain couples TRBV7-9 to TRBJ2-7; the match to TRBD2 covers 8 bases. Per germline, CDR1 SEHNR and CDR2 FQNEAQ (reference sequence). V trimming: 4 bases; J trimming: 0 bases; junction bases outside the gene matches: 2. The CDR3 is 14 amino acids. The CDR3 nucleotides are TGTGCCAGCAGCTCGGGGACTAGCTCCTACGAGCAGTACTTC. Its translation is CASSSGTSSYEQYF.